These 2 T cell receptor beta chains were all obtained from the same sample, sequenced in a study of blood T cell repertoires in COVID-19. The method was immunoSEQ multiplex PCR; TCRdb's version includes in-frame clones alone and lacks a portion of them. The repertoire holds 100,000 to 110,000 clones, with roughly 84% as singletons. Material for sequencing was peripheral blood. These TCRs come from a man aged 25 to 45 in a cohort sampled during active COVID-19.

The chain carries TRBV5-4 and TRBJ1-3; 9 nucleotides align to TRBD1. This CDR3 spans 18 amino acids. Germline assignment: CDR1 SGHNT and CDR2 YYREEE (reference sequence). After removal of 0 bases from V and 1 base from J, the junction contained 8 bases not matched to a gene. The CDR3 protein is CASSLGPGTGSSGNTIYF. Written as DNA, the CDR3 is TGTGCCAGCAGCTTGGGTCCGGGGACAGGGAGTTCTGGAAACACCATATATTTT.

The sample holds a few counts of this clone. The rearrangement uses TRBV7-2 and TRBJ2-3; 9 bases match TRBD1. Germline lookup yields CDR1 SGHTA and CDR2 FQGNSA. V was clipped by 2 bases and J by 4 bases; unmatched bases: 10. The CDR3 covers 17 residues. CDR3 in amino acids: CASSLRGYRGQSDTQYF. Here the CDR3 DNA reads TGTGCCAGCAGCTTACGCGGGTACAGGGGGCAATCAGATACGCAGTATTTT.